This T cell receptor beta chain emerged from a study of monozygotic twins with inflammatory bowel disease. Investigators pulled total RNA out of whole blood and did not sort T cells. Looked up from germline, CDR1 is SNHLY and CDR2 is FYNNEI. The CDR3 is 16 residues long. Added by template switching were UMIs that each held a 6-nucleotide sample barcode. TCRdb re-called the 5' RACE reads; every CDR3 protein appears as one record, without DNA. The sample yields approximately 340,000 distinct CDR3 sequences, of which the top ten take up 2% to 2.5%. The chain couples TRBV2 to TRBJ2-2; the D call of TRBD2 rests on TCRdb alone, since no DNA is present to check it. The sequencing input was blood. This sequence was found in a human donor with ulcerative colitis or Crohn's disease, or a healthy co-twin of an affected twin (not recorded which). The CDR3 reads CASSDWTSGITGELFF.